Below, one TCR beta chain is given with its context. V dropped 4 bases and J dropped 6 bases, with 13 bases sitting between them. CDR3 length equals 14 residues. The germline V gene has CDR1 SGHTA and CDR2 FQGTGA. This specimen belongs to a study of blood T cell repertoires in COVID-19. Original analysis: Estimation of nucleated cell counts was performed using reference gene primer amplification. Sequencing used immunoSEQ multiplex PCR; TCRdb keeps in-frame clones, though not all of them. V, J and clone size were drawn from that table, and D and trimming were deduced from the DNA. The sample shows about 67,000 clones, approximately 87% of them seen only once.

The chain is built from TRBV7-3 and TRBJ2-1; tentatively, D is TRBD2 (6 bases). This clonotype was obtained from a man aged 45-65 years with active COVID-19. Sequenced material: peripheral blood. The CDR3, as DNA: TGTGCCAGCAGCTCCCGAAGTAGCGGCAATGAGCAGTTCTTC. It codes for CASSSRSSGNEQFF.